This entry lists 26 T cell receptor beta chains sequenced from one sample in a study of T cell responses to AZD1222 COVID-19 vaccine. Assay: immunoSEQ multiplex PCR; the TCRdb copy retains only in-frame clones and omits some. The profile shows about 21,000 clones, about four fifths of them singletons. Source: peripheral blood, taken 28 days after the second AZD1222 dose. The receptor source for this set is an adult who received the AZD1222 COVID-19 vaccine.

This clone has only a few counts. The chain is built from TRBV29-1 and TRBJ1-5; D gene uncertain. Per germline, CDR1 SQVTM and CDR2 ANQGSEA. Deletions cut 7 bases from V and 0 bases from J, with 13 bases between. The CDR3 consists of 14 residues. The CDR3 region is CSALWTDSNQPQHF. CDR3 nucleotide sequence: TGCAGCGCTCTGTGGACCGATAGCAATCAGCCCCAGCATTTT.

The chain uses TRBV6-2 or TRBV6-3 and TRBJ1-4; D gene uncertain. The germline gives CDR1 MNHEY, CDR2 SVGEGT. V gave up 4 bases and J gave up 4 bases, with 7 bases separating them. The CDR3 loop spans 13 amino acids. In DNA form, the CDR3 reads TGTGCCAGCAGTTCCCGACATAATGAAAAACTGTTTTTT. Its translation is CASSSRHNEKLFF.

This clone was recorded only once. V usage is TRBV11-2 and J usage is TRBJ2-5; perhaps D is TRBD1 or TRBD2 (6 bases each). Germline values: CDR1 SGHAT, CDR2 FQNNGV. Trimming stripped 0 bases from V and 5 bases from J, with 13 bases between. The CDR3 runs to 15 residues. The CDR3 sequence: CASSLEFRGPETQYF. CDR3 DNA: TGTGCCAGCAGCTTAGAGTTCCGGGGGCCGGAGACCCAGTACTTC.

V is TRBV24-1 and J is TRBJ1-2, with D uncertain. CDR1 and CDR2 (germline): KGHDR, SFDVKD. The germline V and J ends were trimmed by 0 bases and 2 bases, with 0 bases remaining between them. The CDR3 is 12 residues long. CDR3 sequence: CATSDLNYGYTF. The CDR3 DNA reads TGTGCCACCAGTGATTTGAACTATGGCTACACCTTC.

Turning to this clone: The same CDR3 is also encoded by other DNA sequences in this sample. The chain joins TRBV5-1 to TRBJ2-3; 7 bases are shared with TRBD1. Germline lookup yields CDR1 SGHRS and CDR2 YFSETQ. The trim removed 0 bases at V and 5 bases at J, leaving 3 bases unmatched. The CDR3 is 14 residues long. Here the CDR3 DNA reads TGCGCCAGCAGCTTGGGACAGGGAATAGATACGCAGTATTTT. It yields the protein CASSLGQGIDTQYF.

The table lists this clone with a count of one. The chain joins TRBV24-1 to TRBJ2-3; no definite D call. The V and J ends lost 4 bases and 3 bases respectively, with 7 bases between them. Per the germline V gene, CDR1 is KGHDR and CDR2 is SFDVKD. There are 13 residues in the CDR3. CDR3 DNA: TGTGCCACCAGTGACTTCAGAACAGATACGCAGTATTTT. Its translation: CATSDFRTDTQYF.

A few counts support this clone. This rearrangement joins TRBV11-2 to TRBJ1-6; D not resolved. This CDR3 contains 16 residues. Germline loops: CDR1 SGHAT, CDR2 FQNNGV. The germline V and J ends were trimmed by 1 base and 8 bases, with 15 bases remaining between them. DNA of the CDR3: TGTGCCAGCAGCTTAGCGCATTTTCGGCGGTATTCACCCCTCCACTTT. Encoded protein: CASSLAHFRRYSPLHF.

The CDR3 spells CASSLAPGGRQYF. The CDR3 DNA reads TGTGCCAGCAGCTTAGCGCCGGGAGGGAGGCAGTACTTC. The chain is built from TRBV7-8 and TRBJ2-5; 8 nucleotides match TRBD2. With V trimmed by 0 bases and J by 11 bases, 5 bases remained unmatched. The CDR3 runs 13 residues. Germline lookup yields CDR1 SGHVS and CDR2 FQNEAQ.

This clone was seen a handful of times. The chain carries TRBV6-5 and TRBJ2-7, with D unresolved. The CDR3 contains 13 residues. Between the trimmed V and J ends, which lost 6 bases and 0 bases, there was a span of 9 bases. Germline V lookup: CDR1 MNHEY, CDR2 SVGAGI. The CDR3 loop reads CASRVGHSYEQYF. For the CDR3, the DNA is TGTGCCAGCAGGGTAGGGCACTCCTACGAGCAGTACTTC.

The chain recombines TRBV5-1 with TRBJ2-3, with D tentatively TRBD1 (5 bases). Germline V lookup: CDR1 SGHRS, CDR2 YFSETQ. Trimming took off 0 bases at V and 6 bases at J, with 11 bases between the two ends. The CDR3 length is 14 residues. This CDR3 is CASSLDWGADTQYF. The CDR3 bases are TGCGCCAGCAGCTTGGATTGGGGCGCGGATACGCAGTATTTT.

The chain links TRBV30 to TRBJ1-5; D possibly corresponds to TRBD1 (5 bases). CDR3 length: 13 residues. The germline CDR1 and CDR2 sequences are GTSNPN and SVGIG (reference sequence). With 2 bases removed from V and 4 bases from J, the gap between germline ends came to 9 bases. The CDR3 DNA is TGTGCCTGGAGTACGGGGCCAAATCAGCCCCAGCATTTT. It yields the protein CAWSTGPNQPQHF.

This chain joins TRBV7-9 and TRBJ2-3; 10 positions match TRBD2. Germline V gene sequence: CDR1 SEHNR, CDR2 FQNEAQ (reference sequence). This CDR3 comprises 18 residues. After removal of 0 bases from V and 3 bases from J, the junction contained 9 bases not matched to a gene. In nucleotides, the CDR3 is TGTGCCAGCAGCTTAGCCCTCGGGGATAGCGGGAGGACAGATACGCAGTATTTT. Its protein is CASSLALGDSGRTDTQYF.

The chain employs TRBV20-1 and TRBJ2-1, with D hard to call. In germline, CDR1 is DFQATT, CDR2 SNEGSKA (reference sequence). The CDR3 length is 12 residues. The V end lost 3 bases, the J end lost 5 bases, and 8 bases lay between the germline ends. In DNA form, the CDR3 reads TGCAGTGCTAGTGTAGCAGACAATGAGCAGTTCTTC. Its protein product is CSASVADNEQFF.

This chain uses TRBV27 with TRBJ1-5; tentatively, D is TRBD1 (5 bases). The CDR3 totals 14 residues. CDR1 MNHEY and CDR2 SMNVEV come from the germline V gene (reference sequence). The germline V and J ends were trimmed by 5 bases and 7 bases, with 15 bases remaining between them. CDR3 coding DNA: TGTGCCAGCAGTCCACACGCGGGGGGACAGCCCCAGCATTTT. This codes for CASSPHAGGQPQHF.

This clone showed up just a few times. The CDR3 DNA reads as TGCGCCAGCAGCTTGCTGAGTCCAGACATTGGGCACGAGCAGTACTTC. This translates into CASSLLSPDIGHEQYF. The chain recombines TRBV5-1 with TRBJ2-7; D is ambiguous. V shed 1 base and J shed 5 bases, with 19 bases lying between them. CDR1 and CDR2 (germline): SGHRS, YFSETQ. CDR3 length: 16 amino acids.

The rearrangement joins TRBV18 to TRBJ2-1; D call uncertain. CDR1 KGHSH and CDR2 LQKENI come from the germline V gene. The CDR3 spans 16 residues. Trimming removed 5 bases from V and 0 bases from J, with 14 bases in between. The CDR3 region has the DNA TGTGCCAGCTCATACCAATCAGCGTACTCCTACAATGAGCAGTTCTTC. This translates into CASSYQSAYSYNEQFF. Complete variable domain (other parts from reference TRBV18 and TRBJ2-1): NAGVMQNPRHLVRRRGQEARLRCSPMKGHSHVYWYRQLPEEGLKFMVYLQKENIIDESGMPKERFSAEFPKEGPSILRIQQVVRGDSAAYFCASSYQSAYSYNEQFFGPGTRLTVL.

The table lists this clone with a count of one. This rearrangement joins TRBV7-2 to TRBJ1-1, with 8 bases identical to TRBD1. V lost 2 bases to trimming and J lost 7 bases; unmatched junction nucleotides: 12. This CDR3 is 16 amino acids long. Germline V gene lookup returns CDR1 SGHTA and CDR2 FQGNSA. The CDR3 here is CASSLYTGRGLGEAFF. CDR3 nucleotide sequence: TGTGCCAGCAGCTTATATACGGGCAGGGGGCTTGGTGAAGCTTTCTTT.

The chain combines TRBV10-3 with TRBJ1-2; D may be TRBD1 (6 bases). The CDR3 runs 13 residues. Germline assignment: CDR1 ENHRY and CDR2 SYGVKD. V was shortened by 4 bases and J by 8 bases, with 14 bases between the two germline ends. CDR3 sequence: CAISGDRLGGYTF. The CDR3 DNA sequence: TGTGCCATCAGTGGCGACAGGTTAGGGGGCTACACCTTC.

J is TRBJ2-1 and V is TRBV5-1; TRBD2 matches at 13 bases. V gave up 4 bases and J gave up 13 bases; unmatched junction bases: 8. Germline V CDR1 and CDR2: SGHRS, YFSETQ. This CDR3 is built from 14 residues. The CDR3 region is CASSPGTSGEVQFF. Here the CDR3 DNA reads TGCGCCAGCAGCCCTGGGACTAGCGGGGAGGTACAGTTCTTC.

This clone was seen a few times. The chain has TRBV11-2 and TRBJ2-7, with D maybe TRBD1 (5 bases). This CDR3 has 11 residues. The V gene lost 5 bases and the J gene lost 4 bases, with 6 bases spanning the gap. The germline gives CDR1 SGHAT, CDR2 FQNNGV. The CDR3 sequence is CASSPGYEQYF. In DNA form, the CDR3 reads TGTGCCAGCAGCCCAGGGTACGAGCAGTACTTC.

V is TRBV7-2 and J is TRBJ2-7, with 9 nucleotides matching TRBD2. From germline, CDR1 is SGHTA and CDR2 FQGNSA. CDR3 length equals 16 residues. V shed 5 bases and J 4 bases; nucleotides not matched to a gene: 12. CDR3 nucleotide sequence: TGTGCCAGCAGCCCCCGACCTGCGGGAGGGAGTTACGAGCAGTACTTC. The encoded protein is CASSPRPAGGSYEQYF.

The V gene is TRBV5-1, the J gene TRBJ1-5; D not certain. Germline CDR1 and CDR2: SGHRS and YFSETQ. V was pared by 0 bases and J by 6 bases, with 7 bases between. The CDR3 totals 13 residues. The CDR3: CASSLDYRQPQHF. The CDR3 region has the DNA TGCGCCAGCAGCTTGGACTACCGTCAGCCCCAGCATTTT.

V is TRBV7-9 and J is TRBJ1-4; D unclear. Germline CDR1 reads SEHNR; CDR2 reads FQNEAQ (reference sequence). The CDR3 is 15 residues long. Trimming left V 5 bases short and J 6 bases short, with 16 bases between. For the CDR3, the DNA is TGTGCCAGCAGCCTATCGGCGGGGAGGGATGAAAAACTGTTTTTT. Its translation: CASSLSAGRDEKLFF. The full variable domain, rest sourced from reference TRBV7-9 and TRBJ1-4, is DTGVSQNPRHKITKRGQNVTFRCDPISEHNRLYWYRQTLGQGPEFLTYFQNEAQLEKSRLLSDRFSAERPKGSFSTLEIQRTEQGDSAMYLCASSLSAGRDEKLFFGSGTQLSVL.

The count of this clone is one. V gene TRBV28 combines with J gene TRBJ2-3; 7 nucleotides agree with TRBD2. With 6 bases clipped from V and 5 bases from J, the junction kept 14 bases outside the gene matches. Per the germline V gene, CDR1 is MDHEN and CDR2 is SYDVKM. The CDR3 runs 16 residues. The CDR3: CASSLRLAIGEDTQYF. CDR3 sequence (DNA): TGTGCCAGCAGCCTTCGACTAGCTATAGGGGAAGATACGCAGTATTTT.

The V call is TRBV5-6, the J call TRBJ2-7; D assignment may be TRBD1 or TRBD2 (5 bases each). CDR3 size: 13 residues. Trimming took 4 bases from V and 3 from J, leaving 11 bases between them. Germline CDR1 is SGHDT and CDR2 is YYEEEE. DNA for the CDR3: TGTGCCAGCAGCCTACTAGACAGCTACGAGCAGTACTTC. It translates to CASSLLDSYEQYF.

The chain joins TRBV2 to TRBJ1-5; possibly TRBD1 for D (5 bases). V was trimmed by 11 bases and J by 0 bases, leaving 14 bases between them. Germline CDR1 and CDR2: SNHLY and FYNNEI. The CDR3 has 14 amino acids. The CDR3 spells CAGGTQASNQPQHF. The CDR3 coding sequence is TGTGCCGGGGGGACTCAAGCTAGCAATCAGCCCCAGCATTTT.